This T cell receptor (beta chain) was documented in a study of OX40 agonist ivuxolimab in advanced cancers. Sequencing was performed with immunoSEQ multiplex PCR; in TCRdb, only in-frame clones are kept and a portion is missing. Here the sample spans about 72,000 clones, 75% to 95% being singletons. CDR3 size: 13 residues. V shed 5 bases and J shed 10 bases, with 12 bases lying between them. The germline gives CDR1 MNHEY, CDR2 SVGAGI. V and J are TRBV6-5 and TRBJ1-6; D uncertain. This TCR was sampled from an adult with an advanced solid tumor such as melanoma, head and neck, liver or kidney cancer. Material: CD4+ or CD8+ T cells sorted from blood, obtained in a trial of the OX40 agonist ivuxolimab. The CDR3 DNA is TGTGCCAGCAGTCCGGCGGCGAGGTCACCCCTCCACTTT. It specifies CASSPAARSPLHF.